This T cell receptor (beta chain) was sequenced in a study of OX40 agonist ivuxolimab in advanced cancers. Study summary: Allowance was made for prior anti-PD-1, anti-PD-L1 or anti-CTLA-4 therapy, and around 44% had some.

With regard to this clone: Its target is not known.

Study-level results: Certain nonresponders additionally had low normalized T-cell clonal expansion. Clones of CD4+ and CD8+ blood T cells grew by week 6 at doses of 0.1 to 3.0 mg/kg. Average numbers of expanded clones were greater in CD8+ T cells than in CD4+.

Germline V CDR1 and CDR2: SGHDT, YYEEEE. The ends were cut back, 3 bases at V and 4 bases at J, with 13 bases in the middle. This CDR3 contains 14 residues. Some clones are missing from TCRdb's copy, which holds only in-frame ones; the method was immunoSEQ multiplex PCR. The data contain about 110,000 clones, 85% to 95% of them seen just once; the ten biggest clones take up roughly 1.3%. The chain employs TRBV5-6 and TRBJ1-2; D ambiguous. Sequencing used CD4+ or CD8+ T cells sorted from blood, obtained in a trial of the OX40 agonist ivuxolimab. This clonotype was sampled from an adult with an advanced solid tumor such as melanoma, head and neck, liver or kidney cancer. The CDR3 loop reads CASSWPRVSYGYTF. Here the CDR3 DNA reads TGTGCCAGCAGCTGGCCACGGGTGAGCTATGGCTACACCTTC.